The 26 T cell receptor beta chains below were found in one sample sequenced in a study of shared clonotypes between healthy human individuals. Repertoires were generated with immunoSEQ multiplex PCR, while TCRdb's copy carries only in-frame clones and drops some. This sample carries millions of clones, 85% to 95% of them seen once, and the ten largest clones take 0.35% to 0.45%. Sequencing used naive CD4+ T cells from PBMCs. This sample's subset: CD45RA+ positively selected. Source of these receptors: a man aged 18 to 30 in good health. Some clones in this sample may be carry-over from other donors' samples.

The CDR3 DNA reads TGTGCCAGCAGCCACAGTGGGCCTCAGTTCTTC. As protein: CASSHSGPQFF. This chain joins TRBV11-3 and TRBJ2-1; D is uncertain. The CDR3 contains 11 residues. Germline assignment: CDR1 SGHNT and CDR2 YENEEA. With 5 bases removed from V and 13 bases from J, the gap between germline ends came to 12 bases.

The CDR3 DNA follows: TGCGCCAGCAGCAGAGACAGGGGTCCGATGGATGAGCAGTTCTTC. The encoded protein is CASSRDRGPMDEQFF. This chain uses TRBV5-1 with TRBJ2-1; 8 nucleotides line up with TRBD1. V dropped 4 bases and J dropped 8; count of bases not matched to a gene: 11. Germline values: CDR1 SGHRS, CDR2 YFSETQ. The CDR3 covers 15 residues.

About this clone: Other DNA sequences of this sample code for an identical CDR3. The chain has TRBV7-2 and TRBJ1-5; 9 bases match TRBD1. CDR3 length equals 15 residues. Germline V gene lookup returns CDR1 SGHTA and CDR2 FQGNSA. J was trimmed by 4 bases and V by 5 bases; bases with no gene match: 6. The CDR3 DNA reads TGTGCCAGCAGCCTACGACAGGGGGGGAATCAGCCCCAGCATTTT. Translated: CASSLRQGGNQPQHF.

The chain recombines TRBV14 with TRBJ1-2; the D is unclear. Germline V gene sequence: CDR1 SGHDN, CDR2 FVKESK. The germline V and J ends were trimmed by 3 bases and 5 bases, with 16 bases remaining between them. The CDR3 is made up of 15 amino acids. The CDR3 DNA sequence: TGTGCCAGCAGCCAGATGTCAGCGATCGGTTATGGCTACACCTTC. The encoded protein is CASSQMSAIGYGYTF.

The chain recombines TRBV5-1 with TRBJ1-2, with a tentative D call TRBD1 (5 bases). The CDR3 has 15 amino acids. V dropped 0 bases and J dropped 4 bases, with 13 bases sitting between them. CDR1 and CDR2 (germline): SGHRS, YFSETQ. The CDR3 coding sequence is TGCGCCAGCAGCTTGGCCGGGACGGTTAGCTATGGCTACACCTTC. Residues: CASSLAGTVSYGYTF.

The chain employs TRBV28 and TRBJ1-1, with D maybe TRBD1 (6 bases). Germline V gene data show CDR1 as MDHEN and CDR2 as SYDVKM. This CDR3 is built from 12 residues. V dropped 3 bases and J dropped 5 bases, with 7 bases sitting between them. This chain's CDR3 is CASSLGATEAFF. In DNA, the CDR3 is TGTGCCAGCAGTTTGGGGGCGACTGAAGCTTTCTTT.

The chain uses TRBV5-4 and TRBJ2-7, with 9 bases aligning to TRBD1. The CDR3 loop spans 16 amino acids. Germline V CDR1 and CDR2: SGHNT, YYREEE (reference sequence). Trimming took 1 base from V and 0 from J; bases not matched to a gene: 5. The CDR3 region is CASSLPGQGSSYEQYF. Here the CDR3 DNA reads TGTGCCAGCAGCTTGCCGGGACAGGGAAGCTCCTACGAGCAGTACTTC.

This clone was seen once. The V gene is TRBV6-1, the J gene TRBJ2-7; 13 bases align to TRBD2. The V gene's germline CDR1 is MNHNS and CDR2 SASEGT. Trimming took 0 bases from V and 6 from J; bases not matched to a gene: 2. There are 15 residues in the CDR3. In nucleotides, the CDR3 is TGTGCCAGCAGTGAAGCGGGACTAGCGGGATTCGAGCAGTACTTC. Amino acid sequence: CASSEAGLAGFEQYF.

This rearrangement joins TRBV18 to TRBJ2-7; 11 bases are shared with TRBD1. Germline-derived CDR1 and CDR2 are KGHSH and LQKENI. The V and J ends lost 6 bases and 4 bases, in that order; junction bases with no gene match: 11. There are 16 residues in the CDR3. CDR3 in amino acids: CASSPGQGARVYEQYF. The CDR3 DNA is TGTGCCAGCTCCCCCGGACAGGGGGCGAGAGTTTACGAGCAGTACTTC.

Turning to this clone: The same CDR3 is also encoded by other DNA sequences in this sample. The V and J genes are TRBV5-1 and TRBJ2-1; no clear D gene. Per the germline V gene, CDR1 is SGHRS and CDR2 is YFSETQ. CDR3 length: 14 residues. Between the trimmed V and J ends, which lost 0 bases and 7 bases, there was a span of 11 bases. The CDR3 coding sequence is TGCGCCAGCAGCTTGGGCCCACCTAATAATGAGCAGTTCTTC. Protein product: CASSLGPPNNEQFF.

The CDR3 is CASSVVGPAIEQYF. For the CDR3, the DNA is TGTGCCAGCAGTGTGGTGGGACCAGCGATCGAGCAGTACTTC. The V call is TRBV6-5, the J call TRBJ2-7; D tentatively fits TRBD1 or TRBD2 (5 bases each). Trimming removed 5 bases from V and 6 bases from J, with 17 bases in between. The CDR3 runs 14 residues. In germline, CDR1 is MNHEY, CDR2 SVGAGI.

The DNA for the CDR3 is TGTGCCAGCAGGAGAACTAGCGGGACGGACAATGAGCAGTTCTTC. Translating it yields CASRRTSGTDNEQFF. This sequence joins TRBV6-5 and TRBJ2-1, with TRBD2 identical over 10 bases. The CDR3 has 15 residues. Unmatched junction bases numbered 7, after V lost 6 bases and J lost 5 bases. The V gene's germline CDR1 is MNHEY and CDR2 SVGAGI.

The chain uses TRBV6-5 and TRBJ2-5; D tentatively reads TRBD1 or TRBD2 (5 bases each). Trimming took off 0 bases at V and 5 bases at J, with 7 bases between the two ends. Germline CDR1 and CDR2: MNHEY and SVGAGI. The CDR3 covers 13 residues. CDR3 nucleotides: TGTGCCAGCAGTTACTCTGGGACGGAGACCCAGTACTTC. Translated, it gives CASSYSGTETQYF.

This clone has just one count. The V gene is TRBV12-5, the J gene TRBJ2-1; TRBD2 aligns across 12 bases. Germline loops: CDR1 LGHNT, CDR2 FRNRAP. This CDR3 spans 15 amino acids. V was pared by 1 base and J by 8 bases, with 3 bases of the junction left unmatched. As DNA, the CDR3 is TGTGCTAGTGGTTTGGGACTAGCGGGAGTTGATGAGCAGTTCTTC. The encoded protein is CASGLGLAGVDEQFF.

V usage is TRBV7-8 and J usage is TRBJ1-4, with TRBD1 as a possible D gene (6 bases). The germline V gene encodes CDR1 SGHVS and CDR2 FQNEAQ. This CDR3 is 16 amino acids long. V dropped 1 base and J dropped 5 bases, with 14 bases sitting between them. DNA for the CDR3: TGTGCCAGCAGCTTAGGGCGGACAGTCAGAAATGAAAAACTGTTTTTT. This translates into CASSLGRTVRNEKLFF.

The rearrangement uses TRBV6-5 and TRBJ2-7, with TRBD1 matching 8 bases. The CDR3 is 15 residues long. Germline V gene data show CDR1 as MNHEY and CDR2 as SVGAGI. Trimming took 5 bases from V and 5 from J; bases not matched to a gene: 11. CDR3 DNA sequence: TGTGCCAGCAGTCAGGGGACAGGCTCTAACCACGAGCAGTACTTC. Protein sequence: CASSQGTGSNHEQYF.

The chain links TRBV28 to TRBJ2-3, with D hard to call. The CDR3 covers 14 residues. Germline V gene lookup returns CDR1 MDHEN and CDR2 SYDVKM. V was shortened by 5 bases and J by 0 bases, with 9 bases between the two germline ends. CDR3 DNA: TGTGCCAGCAGTACAACCACTAGCACAGATACGCAGTATTTT. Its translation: CASSTTTSTDTQYF. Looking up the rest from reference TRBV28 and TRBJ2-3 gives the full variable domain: DVKVTQSSRYLVKRTGEKVFLECVQDMDHENMFWYRQDPGLGLRLIYFSYDVKMKEKGDIPEGYSVSREKKERFSLILESASTNQTSMYLCASSTTTSTDTQYFGPGTRLTVL.

The CDR3 loop reads CASRQGRSSYEQYF. In DNA form, the CDR3 reads TGTGCCAGCAGACAGGGTAGGAGCTCCTACGAGCAGTACTTC. The chain has TRBV6-6 and TRBJ2-7, with D tentatively TRBD1 (6 bases). The germline V gene has CDR1 MNHNY and CDR2 SVGAGI (reference sequence). V lost 6 bases, J lost 0 bases, and 12 bases lay in between. This CDR3 has 14 amino acids.

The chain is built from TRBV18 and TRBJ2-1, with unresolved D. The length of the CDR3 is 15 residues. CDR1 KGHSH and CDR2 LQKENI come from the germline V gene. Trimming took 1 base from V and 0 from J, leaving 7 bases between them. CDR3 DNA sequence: TGTGCCAGCTCACCACTCGTCCCCTCCTACAATGAGCAGTTCTTC. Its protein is CASSPLVPSYNEQFF.

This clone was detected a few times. CDR3 region: CASSTSGPPGVQHF. The CDR3 bases are TGTGCCAGCAGTACCTCGGGGCCCCCCGGGGTCCAGCATTTT. The chain joins TRBV27 to TRBJ1-5, with D possibly matching TRBD1 (5 bases). Trimming took 5 bases from V and 12 from J, leaving 20 bases between them. The CDR3 is made up of 14 amino acids. The germline CDR1 and CDR2 sequences are MNHEY and SMNVEV (reference sequence).

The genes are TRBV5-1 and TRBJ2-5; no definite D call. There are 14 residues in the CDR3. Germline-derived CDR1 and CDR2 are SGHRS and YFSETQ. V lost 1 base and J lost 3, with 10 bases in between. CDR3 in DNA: TGCGCCAGCAGCTTGTTTACCCGCGAAGAGACCCAGTACTTC. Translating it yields CASSLFTREETQYF. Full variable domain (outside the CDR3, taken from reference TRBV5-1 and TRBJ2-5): KAGVTQTPRYLIKTRGQQVTLSCSPISGHRSVSWYQQTPGQGLQFLFEYFSETQRNKGNFPGRFSGRQFSNSRSEMNVSTLELGDSALYLCASSLFTREETQYFGPGTRLLVL.

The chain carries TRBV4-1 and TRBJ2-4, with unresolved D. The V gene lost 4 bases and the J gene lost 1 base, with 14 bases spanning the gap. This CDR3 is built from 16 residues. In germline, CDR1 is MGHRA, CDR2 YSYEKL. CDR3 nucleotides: TGCGCCAGCAGCCGCGGCCTACCTCTGGCCAAAAACATTCAGTACTTC. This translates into CASSRGLPLAKNIQYF.

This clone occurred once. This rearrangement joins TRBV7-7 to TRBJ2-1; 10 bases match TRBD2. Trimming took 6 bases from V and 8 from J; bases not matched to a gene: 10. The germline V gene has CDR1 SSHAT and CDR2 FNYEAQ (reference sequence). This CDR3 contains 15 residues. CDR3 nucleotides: TGTGCCAGCAGTGTGTCGGCTAGCGGGAGTCATGAGCAGTTCTTC. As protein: CASSVSASGSHEQFF.

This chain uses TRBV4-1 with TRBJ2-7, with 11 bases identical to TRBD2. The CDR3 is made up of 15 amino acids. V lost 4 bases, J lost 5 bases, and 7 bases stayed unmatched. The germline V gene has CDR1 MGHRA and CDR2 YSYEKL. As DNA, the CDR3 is TGCGCCAGCAGCCCAGTAACTAGCGGGAGAGACGAGCAGTACTTC. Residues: CASSPVTSGRDEQYF.

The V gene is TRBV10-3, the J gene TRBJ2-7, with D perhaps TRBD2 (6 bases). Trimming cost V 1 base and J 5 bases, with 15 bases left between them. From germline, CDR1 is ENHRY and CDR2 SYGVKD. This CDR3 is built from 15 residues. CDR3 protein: CAISEWDSAGNEQYF. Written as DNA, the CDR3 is TGTGCCATCAGTGAGTGGGACTCAGCTGGCAACGAGCAGTACTTC.

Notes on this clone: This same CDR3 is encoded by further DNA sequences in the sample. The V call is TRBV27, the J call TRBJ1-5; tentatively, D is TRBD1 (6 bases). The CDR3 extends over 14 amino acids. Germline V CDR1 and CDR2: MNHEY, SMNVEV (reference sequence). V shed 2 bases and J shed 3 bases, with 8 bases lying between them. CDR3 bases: TGTGCCAGCAGTTTAAACAGGGACAATCAGCCCCAGCATTTT. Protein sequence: CASSLNRDNQPQHF.